This T cell receptor (beta chain) was captured by sequencing in a study of blood T cells in healthy people across ages. The authors ran a second PCR of roughly 6 to 12 cycles using a sample-barcoded 5' primer and a J-beta primer mix. Any given sample supplied a minimum of 2.5 million CDR3-containing paired-end reads. Via MiXCR, TCRdb re-called the 5' RACE reads, giving one row per CDR3 protein. The data show some 710,000 distinct CDR3 sequences, with 20% to 25% seen just once and around 22% held by the top ten. With respect to this clonotype: Its specificity is not known.

V lost 5 bases, J lost 9 bases, and 20 bases lay in between. The germline V gene encodes CDR1 SEHNR and CDR2 FQNEAQ (reference sequence). The CDR3 runs to 15 residues. Total RNA, at least 6 micrograms per sample, came from PBMCs. General study points: When set beside aged donors, long-lived donors presented more naive CD4+ cells and higher diversity.

The sample consisted of blood. The receptor comes from a man in his sixties or seventies in good health. The genes are TRBV7-9 and TRBJ1-5, with a possible D match to TRBD1 (5 bases). The DNA for the CDR3 is TGTGCCAGCAGCGCCCAAGTGGACGGGGGTAGGCCCCAGCATTTT. Residues: CASSAQVDGGRPQHF. Full variable domain (outside the CDR3, taken from reference TRBV7-9 and TRBJ1-5): DTGVSQNPRHKITKRGQNVTFRCDPISEHNRLYWYRQTLGQGPEFLTYFQNEAQLEKSRLLSDRFSAERPKGSFSTLEIQRTEQGDSAMYLCASSAQVDGGRPQHFGDGTRLSIL.